These T cell receptor beta chains were read from a single sample in a study of beta chain features in type 1 diabetes. The repertoire was sequenced with immunoSEQ multiplex PCR; TCRdb's copy has only in-frame clones and lacks some. The table records roughly 240,000 clones, over 65% of them present only once. The sample taken for sequencing was naive CD4+ T cells from blood. The receptors derive from a man aged 25 to 40 in good health. The conserved cysteine and the conserved F or W are not part of the CDR3 here.

j_call v_call cdr3_aa
TRBJ1-3 TRBV30 AWTTSGTASGNTIY
TRBJ2-3 TRBV5-4 ASSLIGDTQY
TRBJ1-5 TRBV30 AWSVQGNQPQH
TRBJ2-3 TRBV30 AWTDGLAGSDTQY
TRBJ2-3 TRBV11-2 ASNSGHSTDTQY
TRBJ1-2 TRBV20-1 SPKNYGYT
TRBJ2-6 TRBV28 ASSTMGGNVLT
TRBJ2-2 TRBV7-2 ASSLVAGVLSGELF
TRBJ2-5 TRBV15 ASPERGGTQY
TRBJ2-3 TRBV2 ASSRTLASDTQY
TRBJ2-7 TRBV11-2 ASSRTGIGEQY
TRBJ1-1 TRBV30 AWSSRGDTEAF
TRBJ2-1 TRBV20-1 SASRWGEQF
TRBJ2-5 TRBV7-9 ASSLGGPETQY
TRBJ2-3 TRBV29-1 SVAGLATDTQY
TRBJ2-3 TRBV14 ASSPVGTSGDTQY
TRBJ2-3 TRBV4-1 ASSQDPSGVGRDTQY
TRBJ2-3 TRBV4-2 ASSPGLGSTDTQY
TRBJ2-5 TRBV11-2 ASSSGIAGYQETQY
TRBJ2-1 TRBV29-1 SVGTLLLYNEQF
TRBJ2-7 TRBV30 AWRSMTGSYEQY
TRBJ2-3 TRBV18 ASSPPSTDTQY
TRBJ2-5 TRBV7-2 ASSFHTGGETQY
TRBJ1-1 TRBV30 AWTVINTEAF
TRBJ2-2 TRBV2 ASKAGGTGELF
TRBJ2-5 TRBV29-1 SVGLLAQETQY
TRBJ2-1 TRBV18 ASSPPGSYNEQF
TRBJ1-6 TRBV7-9 ASSVTGYNSPLH
TRBJ2-1 TRBV5-1 ASSLAIAGEQF
TRBJ2-5 TRBV7-2 ASSRQGIETQY
TRBJ2-5 TRBV15 ATKGWETQY
TRBJ2-2 TRBV30 AWSVLRAVELF
TRBJ2-1 TRBV15 ATSRDLGGSTEQF
TRBJ2-3 TRBV10-2 ASGRAGTDTQY
TRBJ2-7 TRBV5-1 ASSRRDSYEQY
TRBJ2-7 TRBV29-1 SALRQGSYEQY
TRBJ2-1 TRBV29-1 SGGGLLYNEQF
TRBJ1-1 TRBV5-1 ASRSGRGTEAF
TRBJ2-7 TRBV30 AWSAPGPSLAEQY
TRBJ1-6 TRBV19 ASSARGSPLH
TRBJ2-7 TRBV29-1 SVANKVEQY
TRBJ1-6 TRBV30 ACSPSLNSPLH
TRBJ2-3 TRBV9 ASSVASGETTQY
- TRBV29-1 SVGTVTYEQY
TRBJ1-5 TRBV30 AWSIQRTRGGAQH